This TCR beta chain derives from a study of blood T cells in healthy people across ages (dated by TCRdb to about 2015). With regard to the full study: Template switching captured roughly one uniquely barcoded TCR beta cDNA molecule per two T cells in model experiments. Using deep sequencing normalized with unique cDNA molecular identifiers, the study measured how TCR beta repertoire diversity changes with age. Donors were grouped into four age groups: young (average roughly 17 years), middle-aged (over 35), aged (roughly 67) and long-lived (approximately 75). To avoid experimental bias, donors of different ages were randomly spread across the sequencing lanes. Two additional independent replicas of 1 million unique cDNA reads from the same blood draw were analyzed for two donors (one aged 18 to 30 and one aged 80 or older).

Concerning this clonotype: What this receptor recognizes is not known. No base qualities exist here, and no much larger clone lies one base off it.

In the germline V gene, CDR1 corresponds to MDHEN and CDR2 to SYDVKM. The CDR3 runs 12 residues from the cysteine to the phenylalanine. Solely the CDR3 DNA is kept, with 36 bases framed from the first base. V loses 0 bases, J loses 8 bases, and the germline ends lie 5 bases apart. Broader findings and caveats from the paper: There was a strong correlation between observed TCR beta diversity and the percentage of naive T cells measured by flow cytometry. Donor CMV infection status was unknown, potentially confounding age-related changes in expanded clonotypes. Estimates of total diversity based on one million sequenced T cells were regarded as lower bounds and as underestimates. Compared with the aged group, the long-lived group had more naive CD4+ T cells, fewer expanded clones and increased TCR diversity, suggesting age selection. Bulk unsorted PBMC profiling prevented conclusive comparison of naive and antigen-experienced compartments. Observed TCR beta diversity per million T cells fell roughly linearly with age, and a significant reduction was already apparent by age roughly 40.

Receptor libraries were prepared by 5' RACE. Sequenced using an Illumina HiSeq 2500. A second PCR of about 7 to 12 cycles was run with a J-beta primer mix and a sample-barcoded 5' primer. A template-switch 5' adaptor carrying 12 random nucleotides introduced a unique molecular identifier onto each TCR beta cDNA molecule. Each sample yielded at least 3 million CDR3-containing paired-end reads. All of the RNA was converted into first-strand cDNA using the Mint cDNA synthesis kit, with a TRBC-specific oligonucleotide serving as the primer. After uracil-DNA glycosylase treatment, a first 18-cycle PCR used universal primers M1SS and BC2_uni_R on all cDNA. The original pipeline was this. For normalization, 1 million high-quality reads were randomly selected from each sample, with every read carrying a distinct molecular identifier. Instead of being binned into consensus sequences, reads that shared molecular identifiers were thrown out. MiTCR, set to a Q25 quality threshold and the strictest error-elimination algorithm, was used for CDR3 identification, clonotype clustering and error correction. A nonparametric unseen species model with Euler transformation was used to estimate lower-bound total TCR beta diversity. Starting from the raw public reads, TCRdb applied fastp trimming at Q25, assembled clones with MiXCR and retained in-frame beta chains. For every CDR3 protein sequence, its rows merge into one entry that carries the most common genes and DNA. These V and J calls rely on TCRdb rather than the paper's analysis. A total of approximately 730,000 distinct CDR3 sequences appear in this sample, about 53% of them only once. 40% to 50% of the sample rests with the top ten.

Systemically healthy Caucasian individuals from Russia, 39 in total and aged about 6 to 95 years, were included as donors. Around 10 milliliters of peripheral blood were collected from each donor into EDTA-treated Vacutainer tubes. PBMCs were isolated by Ficoll-Paque density-gradient centrifugation, with at least 7 million obtained per sample. Total RNA, at least 6 micrograms per sample, was extracted from PBMCs with Trizol reagent. The percentages of naive CD45RAhigh/CD27high T cells were determined by flow cytometry on a PBMC aliquot from every donor. The chain links TRBV28 with TRBJ2-1, with the D gene not confidently named. Sequences were obtained from blood. This receptor was taken from a man aged 80 or over in good health. The CDR3 reads CASSLWGYEQFF. The base sequence is TGTGCCAGCAGTTTATGGGGGTATGAGCAGTTCTTC. The entire variable domain, with the stretches around the CDR3 drawn from the reference TRBV28 and TRBJ2-1 proteins, is DVKVTQSSRYLVKRTGEKVFLECVQDMDHENMFWYRQDPGLGLRLIYFSYDVKMKEKGDIPEGYSVSREKKERFSLILESASTNQTSMYLCASSLWGYEQFFGPGTRLTVL.